The T cell receptor beta chain under discussion was sequenced for a study of T cell responses to AZD1222 COVID-19 vaccine. Findings of the study overall: Among the donors, most were white British and more were female, and clonal diversity was possibly underestimated. Just six AZD1222 recipients tested seropositive at baseline.

This table comes from immunoSEQ multiplex PCR, and its TCRdb copy is limited to in-frame clones, with some not included. In the table there are 200,000 or so clones, around 92% of which are singletons. This clone was observed once. Its antigen is unidentified. Germline V gene data show CDR1 as GTSNPN and CDR2 as SVGIG (reference sequence). CDR3 length: 13 residues. With 3 bases removed from V and 2 bases from J, the gap between germline ends came to 8 bases. The material was peripheral blood, obtained on day 0 of AZD1222 vaccination. The chain carries TRBV30 and TRBJ1-5; no clear D gene. This sequence originates from an adult in good health. CDR3: CAWSGKGNQPQHF. CDR3 DNA: TGTGCCTGGAGCGGAAAAGGCAATCAGCCCCAGCATTTT.